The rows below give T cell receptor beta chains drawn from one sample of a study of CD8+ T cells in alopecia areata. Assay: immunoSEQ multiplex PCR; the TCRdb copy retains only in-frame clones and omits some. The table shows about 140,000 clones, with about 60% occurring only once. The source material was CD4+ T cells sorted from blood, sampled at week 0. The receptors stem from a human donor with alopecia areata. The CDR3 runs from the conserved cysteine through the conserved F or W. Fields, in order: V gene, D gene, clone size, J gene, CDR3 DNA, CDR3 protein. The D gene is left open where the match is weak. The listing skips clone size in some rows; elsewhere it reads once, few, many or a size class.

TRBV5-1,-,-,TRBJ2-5,TGCGCCAGCAGCCCCGATTGGGGGACTGTACAAGAGACCCAGTACTTC,CASSPDWGTVQETQYF
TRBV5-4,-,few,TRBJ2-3,TGTGCCAGCAGTGGGCCGGGGCTAGGCACAGATACGCAGTATTTT,CASSGPGLGTDTQYF
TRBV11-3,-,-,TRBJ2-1,TGTGCCAGCAGCTTCGGTCAGGGTGATGAGCAGTTCTTC,CASSFGQGDEQFF
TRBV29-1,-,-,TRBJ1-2,TGCAGCGTGGGGGACATCACCTTCCTGGGGAGCTATGGCTACACCTTC,CSVGDITFLGSYGYTF
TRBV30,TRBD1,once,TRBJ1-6,TGTGCCTGGAGTGCGGGGACAGGGCGCTCACCCCTCCACTTT,CAWSAGTGRSPLHF
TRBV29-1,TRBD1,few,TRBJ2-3,TGCAGCGTAACAGGGGGCGCAGTCACAGATACGCAGTATTTT,CSVTGGAVTDTQYF
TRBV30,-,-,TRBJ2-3,TGTGCCTGGAGTGTAACGAATGACTATACGCAGTATTTT,CAWSVTNDYTQYF
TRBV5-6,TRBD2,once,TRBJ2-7,TGTGCCAGCAGTAAAACCGGGACTAGCGGCTCAGGGAACGAGCAGTACTTC,CASSKTGTSGSGNEQYF
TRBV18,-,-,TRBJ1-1,TGTGCCAGCTCACTCGCCGTCGGTCAGGGGAGATTGGCTTTCTTT,CASSLAVGQGRLAFF
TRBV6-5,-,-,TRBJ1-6,TGTGCCAGCAGTTACTCGTCTTTCAGGGGAAATTCACCCCTCCACTTT,CASSYSSFRGNSPLHF
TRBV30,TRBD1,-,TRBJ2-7,TGTGCCGGTGACAGGGGGATACTCTACGAGCAGTACTTC,CAGDRGILYEQYF
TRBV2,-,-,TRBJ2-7,TGTGCCAGCAGTGAAACAGGGCGACGATACTACGAGCAGTACTTC,CASSETGRRYYEQYF
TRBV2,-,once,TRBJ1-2,TGTGCCAGCAGCGACTGGGGATTCTATGGCTACACCTTC,CASSDWGFYGYTF
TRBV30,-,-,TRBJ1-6,TGTGCCTGCAATGGACAGTTCAATTCACCCCTCCACTTT,CACNGQFNSPLHF
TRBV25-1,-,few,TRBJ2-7,TGTGCCAGCAGTGGGGTAAGGGACGGACCCTACGAGCAGTACTTC,CASSGVRDGPYEQYF
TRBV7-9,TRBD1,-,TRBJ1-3,TGTGCCAGCAGGAGGACAGGGGCTGGAAACACCATATATTTT,CASRRTGAGNTIYF
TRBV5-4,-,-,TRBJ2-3,TGTGCCAGCTCTCGGACAGCCACAGATACGCAGTATTTT,CASSRTATDTQYF
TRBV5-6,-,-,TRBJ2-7,TGTGCCAGCAGCTTGGGGATCACCTACGAGCAGTACTTC,CASSLGITYEQYF
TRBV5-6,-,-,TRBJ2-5,TGTGCCAGCAGCTCTACCCCTAGTCGGGTACAAGAGACCCAGTACTTC,CASSSTPSRVQETQYF